The present T cell receptor (beta chain) was sequenced within a study of T cell repertoires in cytomegalovirus infection. Germline CDR1 SGHAT, CDR2 FQNNGV. The CDR3 consists of 17 residues. Losses at the gene ends were 5 bases for V and 9 bases for J; bases not matched to a gene: 12. Note on this clonotype: Its antigen remains unidentified.

TCRdb re-called the reads through MiXCR, storing one row per CDR3 protein. Of around 490,000 distinct CDR3 sequences listed, approximately 26% were seen once; the top ten hold roughly an eighth. General study points: Totalled public TCR beta family frequency picked out people who carried CMV plus the relevant HLA. In two of eight donors, the top clonotype was HLA-C-restricted CMV-specific.

Input material: PBMCs. The clonotype was recovered from a human donor in good health (CMV status not recorded). Some clones in this sample may be carry-over from other donors' samples. The chain recombines TRBV11-2 with TRBJ2-1, with 14 nucleotides matching TRBD2. CDR3 sequence reads: CASSLGTSGSRSGEQFF. The CDR3 DNA reads as TGTGCCAGCAGCCTCGGGACTAGCGGGAGTAGATCGGGTGAGCAGTTCTTC.